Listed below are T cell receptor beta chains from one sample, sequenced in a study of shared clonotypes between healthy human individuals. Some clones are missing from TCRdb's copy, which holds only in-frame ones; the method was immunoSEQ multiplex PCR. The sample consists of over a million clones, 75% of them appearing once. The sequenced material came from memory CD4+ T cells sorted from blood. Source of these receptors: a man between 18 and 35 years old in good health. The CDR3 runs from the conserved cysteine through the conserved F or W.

CDR3 protein: CASSKPTQGTEAFF
V gene: TRBV19
J gene: TRBJ1-1

CDR3 protein: CASSLSPPRALSGANVLTF
V gene: TRBV28
J gene: TRBJ2-6

CDR3 protein: CASGLAGSTDTQYF
V gene: TRBV2
J gene: TRBJ2-3

CDR3 protein: CASSWRGSGYTF
V gene: TRBV6-5
J gene: TRBJ1-2

CDR3 protein: CSVEETGNTIYF
V gene: TRBV29-1
J gene: TRBJ1-3

CDR3 protein: CASSLVGSLVAYEQYF
V gene: TRBV7-9
J gene: .

CDR3 protein: CASSLTAGAGREETQYF
V gene: TRBV11-3
J gene: TRBJ2-5

CDR3 protein: CASSYEDFLAEQFF
V gene: TRBV7-9
J gene: TRBJ2-1

CDR3 protein: CASSRGQGDGYTF
V gene: TRBV6-5
J gene: TRBJ1-2

CDR3 protein: CASSADSYNEQFF
V gene: TRBV19
J gene: TRBJ2-1

CDR3 protein: CASSLVRGEQFF
V gene: TRBV7-8
J gene: TRBJ2-1

CDR3 protein: CASSPAYSRDEQYF
V gene: TRBV4-1
J gene: .

CDR3 protein: CASSLTGGGRETQYF
V gene: TRBV7-3
J gene: TRBJ2-5

CDR3 protein: CASSRALIPYEQYF
V gene: TRBV5-6
J gene: TRBJ2-7

CDR3 protein: CASSLGTLDSPYEQYF
V gene: TRBV11-1
J gene: TRBJ2-7

CDR3 protein: CASRRTGKSGELFF
V gene: TRBV6-4
J gene: TRBJ2-2

CDR3 protein: CASSSGQKTEAFF
V gene: TRBV7-9
J gene: TRBJ1-1

CDR3 protein: CASSHLRAVKRVQPQHF
V gene: TRBV7-9
J gene: TRBJ1-5

CDR3 protein: CASSLQGGPYEQYF
V gene: TRBV14
J gene: TRBJ2-7

CDR3 protein: CAWSVRRGNTQYF
V gene: TRBV30
J gene: TRBJ2-3

CDR3 protein: CARSLASGPHHQETQYF
V gene: TRBV7-5
J gene: TRBJ2-5

CDR3 protein: CSVRQGSTDTQYF
V gene: TRBV29-1
J gene: TRBJ2-3